This TCR beta chain originates from a study of T cell changes during pregnancy in multiple sclerosis. This clone was seen a single time. V dropped 3 bases and J dropped 5 bases, with 8 bases sitting between them. The CDR3 has 13 amino acids. Germline-derived CDR1 and CDR2 are SEHNR and FQNEAQ (reference sequence). TCRdb's table, derived via immunoSEQ multiplex PCR, lists solely in-frame clones and lacks some. The sample shows around 80,000 clones, around 92% of them seen only once. The chain is built from TRBV7-9 and TRBJ2-4; D may be TRBD1 (5 bases). The starting material was peripheral blood, obtained before pregnancy. This receptor was taken from a female donor with multiple sclerosis, enrolled in a pregnancy study. The chain's CDR3 is CASSFLQENIQYF. In DNA, the CDR3 is TGTGCCAGCAGCTTCCTACAGGAAAACATTCAGTACTTC.